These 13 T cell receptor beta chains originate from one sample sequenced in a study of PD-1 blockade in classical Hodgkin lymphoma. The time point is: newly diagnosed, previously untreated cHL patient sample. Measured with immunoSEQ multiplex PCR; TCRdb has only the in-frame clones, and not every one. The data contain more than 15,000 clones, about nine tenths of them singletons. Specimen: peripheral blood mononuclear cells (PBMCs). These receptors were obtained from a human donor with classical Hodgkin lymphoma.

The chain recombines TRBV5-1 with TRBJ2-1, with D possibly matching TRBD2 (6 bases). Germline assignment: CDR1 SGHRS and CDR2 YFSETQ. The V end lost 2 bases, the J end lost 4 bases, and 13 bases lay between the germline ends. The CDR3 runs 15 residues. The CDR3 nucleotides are TGCGCCAGCAGCTTACAGGACTACCAATACAATGAGCAGTTCTTC. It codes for CASSLQDYQYNEQFF.

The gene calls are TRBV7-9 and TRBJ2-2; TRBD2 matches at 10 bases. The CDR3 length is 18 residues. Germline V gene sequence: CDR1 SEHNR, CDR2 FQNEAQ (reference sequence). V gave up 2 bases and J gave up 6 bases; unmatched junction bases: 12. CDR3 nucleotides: TGTGCCAGCAGCTTAAGGCGGCTAGCGGGAGATCCCGCCGGGGAGCTGTTTTTT. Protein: CASSLRRLAGDPAGELFF.

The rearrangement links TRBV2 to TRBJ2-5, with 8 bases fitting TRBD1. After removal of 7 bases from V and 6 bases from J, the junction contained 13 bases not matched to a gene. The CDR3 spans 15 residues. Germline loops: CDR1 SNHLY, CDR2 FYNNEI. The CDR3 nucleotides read TGTGCCAGCACCGAGGGGCAGGGGGCGGGAAAGACCCAGTACTTC. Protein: CASTEGQGAGKTQYF.

Written as DNA, the CDR3 is TGTGCCAGCAGCTTTAAGGGTCGCACAGATACGCAGTATTTT. Its translation: CASSFKGRTDTQYF. This chain uses TRBV7-2 with TRBJ2-3, with D unclear. V lost 3 bases and J lost 1, with 8 bases in between. Per germline, CDR1 SGHTA and CDR2 FQGNSA. The CDR3 length is 14 residues.

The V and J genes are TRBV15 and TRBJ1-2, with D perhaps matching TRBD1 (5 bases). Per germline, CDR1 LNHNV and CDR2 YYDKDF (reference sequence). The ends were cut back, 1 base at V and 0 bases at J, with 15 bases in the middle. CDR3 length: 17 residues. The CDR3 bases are TGTGCCACCAGCAGAGCTCTAGCGGGACGCTCTAACTATGGCTACACCTTC. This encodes CATSRALAGRSNYGYTF.

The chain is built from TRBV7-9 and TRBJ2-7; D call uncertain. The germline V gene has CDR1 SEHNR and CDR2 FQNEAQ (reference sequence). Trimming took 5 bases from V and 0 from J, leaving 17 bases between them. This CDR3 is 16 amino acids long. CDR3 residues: CASSAYKGINSYEQYF. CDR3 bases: TGTGCCAGCAGCGCCTACAAGGGTATTAACTCCTACGAGCAGTACTTC. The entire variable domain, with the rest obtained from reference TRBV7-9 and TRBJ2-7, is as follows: DTGVSQNPRHKITKRGQNVTFRCDPISEHNRLYWYRQTLGQGPEFLTYFQNEAQLEKSRLLSDRFSAERPKGSFSTLEIQRTEQGDSAMYLCASSAYKGINSYEQYFGPGTRLTVT.

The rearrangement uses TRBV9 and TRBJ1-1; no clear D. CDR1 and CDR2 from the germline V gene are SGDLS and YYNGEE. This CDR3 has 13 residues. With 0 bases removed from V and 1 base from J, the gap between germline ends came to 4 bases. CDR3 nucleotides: TGTGCCAGCAGCGTAGCGCGGAACACTGAAGCTTTCTTT. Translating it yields CASSVARNTEAFF.

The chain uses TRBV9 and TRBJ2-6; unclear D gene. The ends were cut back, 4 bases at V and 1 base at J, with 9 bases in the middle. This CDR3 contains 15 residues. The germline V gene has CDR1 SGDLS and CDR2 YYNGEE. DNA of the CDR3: TGTGCCAGCAGCATGGATGCTTCTGGGGCCAACGTCCTGACTTTC. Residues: CASSMDASGANVLTF.

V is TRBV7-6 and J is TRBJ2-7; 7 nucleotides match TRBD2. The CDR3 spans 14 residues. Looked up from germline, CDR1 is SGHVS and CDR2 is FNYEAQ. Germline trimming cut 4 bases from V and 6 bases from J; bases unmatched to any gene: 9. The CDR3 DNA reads TGTGCCAGCAGCTCTGACCAGCGGGAAGGCGAGCAGTACTTC. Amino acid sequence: CASSSDQREGEQYF.

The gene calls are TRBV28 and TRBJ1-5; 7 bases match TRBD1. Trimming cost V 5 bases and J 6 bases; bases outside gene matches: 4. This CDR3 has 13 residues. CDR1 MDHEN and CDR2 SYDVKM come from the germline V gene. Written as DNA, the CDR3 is TGTGCCAGCAGTCGCAACAGGGGTCAGCCCCAGCATTTT. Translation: CASSRNRGQPQHF.

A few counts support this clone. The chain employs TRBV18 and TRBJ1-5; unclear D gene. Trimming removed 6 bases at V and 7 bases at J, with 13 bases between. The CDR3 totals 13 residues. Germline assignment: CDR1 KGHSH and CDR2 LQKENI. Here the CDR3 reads CASSPTEVQPQHF. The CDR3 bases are TGTGCCAGCTCCCCCACTGAAGTCCAGCCCCAGCATTTT.

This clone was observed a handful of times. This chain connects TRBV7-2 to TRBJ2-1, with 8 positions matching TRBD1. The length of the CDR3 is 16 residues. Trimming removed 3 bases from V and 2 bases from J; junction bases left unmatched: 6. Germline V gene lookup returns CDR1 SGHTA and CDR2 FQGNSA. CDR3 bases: TGTGCCAGCAGCTTCCTCGGGACAGGTACCTACAATGAGCAGTTCTTC. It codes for CASSFLGTGTYNEQFF.

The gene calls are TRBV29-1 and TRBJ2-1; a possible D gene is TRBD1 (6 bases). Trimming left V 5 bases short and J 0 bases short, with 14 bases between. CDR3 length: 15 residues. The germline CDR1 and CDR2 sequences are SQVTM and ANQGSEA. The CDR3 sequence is CSVRPGVTSYNEQFF. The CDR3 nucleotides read TGCAGCGTTAGGCCAGGGGTGACCTCCTACAATGAGCAGTTCTTC.